This T cell receptor (beta chain) emerged from a study of CD8 T cells in ankylosing spondylitis. Per germline, CDR1 DFQATT and CDR2 SNEGSKA (reference sequence). CDR3 size: 12 residues. V was cut by 6 bases and J by 7 bases, with 15 bases left in between. About this clonotype itself: The antigen remains unidentified.

Study-level results: Past studies reported some motif variants in reactive arthritis synovial fluid and blood. Reported data indicate significant enrichment of disease-linked clones within matched ankylosing spondylitis synovial fluid.

Construction of TCR beta libraries was performed using quantitative 5'-RACE with molecular barcodes. One entry per CDR3 protein results from TCRdb running MiXCR on the 5' RACE reads. The repertoire includes approximately 240,000 distinct CDR3 sequences, roughly a quarter of them detected once, and 0.5% to 0.65% sits in the top ten. What was sequenced was blood, either unsorted or a sorted T cell fraction (not recorded which). The source of this sequence is a male donor with ankylosing spondylitis or in good health (not recorded which). The chain recombines TRBV20-1 with TRBJ2-5; no reliable D call. In nucleotides, the CDR3 is TGCAGTGCCCCTGAGATAGTGGGGACCCAGTACTTC. This translates into CSAPEIVGTQYF.